The next 31 T cell receptor beta chains were all read from a single sample in a study of tumor-infiltrating lymphocytes in primary liver carcinoma. Unsorted bulk tissue, roughly 20-34 mg of it, served as the source for co-extraction of RNA and DNA. Total RNA amounting to around 450 ng was the source from which TCR beta cDNA was made with a constant-region primer. ARM-PCR was slightly modified, and three nested multiplex PCR rounds with it gave rise to the TCR beta libraries. Running about 11 cycles apiece, the first two PCR rounds relied on TRBV1-TRBV30 forward primers together with a C-beta reverse primer. Each CDR3 protein gets one entry after TCRdb re-called the multiplex PCR reads with MiXCR. The data contain about 92,000 distinct CDR3 sequences, around 68% of them seen just once; the ten biggest clones take up roughly 30%. What was sequenced was tumor-adjacent normal liver tissue. All receptors come from a man aged 35 to 55 with primary liver carcinoma and hepatitis B virus infection.

Comments on this clonotype: This sequence may be a read error, since a much larger clone differs from it by one base. In nucleotides, the CDR3 is TGTGCCAGCAGTGAAGCGGCAGGGGGGACCGGGGAGCTGTCTTTT. This encodes CASSEAAGGTGELSF. The rearrangement links TRBV6-1 to TRBJ2-2; tentatively, D is TRBD1 (7 bases). The germline CDR1 and CDR2 sequences are MNHNS and SASEGT. The CDR3 is made up of 15 amino acids.

Worth noting for this clonotype: A junction boundary mismatches the germline segment, possibly from a read error. The chain recombines TRBV11-2 with TRBJ2-1; D possibly matches TRBD1 or TRBD2 (6 bases each). This CDR3 has 15 residues. Germline values: CDR1 SGHAT, CDR2 FQNNGV. For the CDR3, the DNA is TGTGCCAGTAGCTTAGGGGGGAGATCCTACAATAAGCAGTTCTTC. Translation gives CASSLGGRSYNKQFF.

This clonotype showed up many times. V gene TRBV10-2 combines with J gene TRBJ2-5; 8 bases are a match to TRBD2. The CDR3 is 15 residues long. Trimming removed 4 bases from V and 0 bases from J; junction bases left unmatched: 4. Germline loops: CDR1 WSHSY, CDR2 SAAADI. The CDR3 loop is CASSGTSGDQETQYF. The CDR3 DNA follows: TGCGCCAGCAGTGGTACTAGCGGTGACCAAGAGACCCAGTACTTC.

This clonotype is medium-sized in the sample. The V gene is TRBV29-1, the J gene TRBJ2-3; 10 bases are shared with TRBD2. The germline CDR1 and CDR2 sequences are SQVTM and ANQGSEA. CDR3 length: 17 amino acids. J gave up 0 bases and V 5 bases, and 11 bases lay outside the gene matches. CDR3 in DNA: TGCAGCGTTTTCGGACTAGCGGACAGATCTAGCACAGATACGCAGTATTTT. Translating gives CSVFGLADRSSTDTQYF.

For this clonotype: The missing conserved phenylalanine or tryptophan at the end of this CDR3 makes a read error likely. V gene TRBV12-3 or TRBV12-4 combines with J gene TRBJ2-2, with 9 bases that match TRBD2. CDR3 length: 16 amino acids. CDR3 sequence: CTSSLLAGVVTGELFL. CDR3 nucleotide sequence: TGTACCAGCAGTTTGTTAGCGGGAGTAGTCACCGGGGAGCTGTTTCTT.

About this clonotype: Just one base apart from a much larger clone, this may be a read error. This chain connects TRBV5-5 to TRBJ2-7; 10 bases map to TRBD1. The CDR3 consists of 16 residues. The J segment lost 5 bases and the V segment lost 4 bases, leaving 12 bases of the junction unmatched. Germline V gene sequence: CDR1 SGHKS, CDR2 YYEKEE (reference sequence). Written as DNA, the CDR3 is TGTGCCAGCAGCCGTTCCCCGGGACAGGGGACCCACGAGCAGTACTTC. It yields the protein CASSRSPGQGTHEQYF.

A word on this clonotype: This may arise from a read error, as a much more abundant clone is one base away. The CDR3 carries no conserved terminal phenylalanine or tryptophan, so it likely arises from a read error. In DNA, the CDR3 is TGTGCCACCTCCCTGGGGCGGCGCCCTGGCTATGAGCAGTTCTTG. Amino acid sequence: CATSLGRRPGYEQFL. J is TRBJ2-1 and V is TRBV28; a weak D match, TRBD1 (5 bases). Germline-derived CDR1 and CDR2 are MDHEN and SYDVKM. V lost 10 bases and J 8 bases, leaving 24 bases between the germline ends. The CDR3 is made up of 15 amino acids.

This clonotype was picked up one time. At one end, the junction sequence differs from germline, possibly due to a read error. The CDR3 loop reads CSVGGARDIMNTETFF. CDR3 DNA sequence: TGCAGTGTTGGTGGGGCCAGGGACATTATGAACACTGAAACTTTCTTT. The chain carries TRBV29-1 and TRBJ1-1; possible D gene TRBD1, 6 bases. This CDR3 is 16 amino acids long. Germline assignment: CDR1 SQVTM and CDR2 ANQGSEA. Combining the CDR3 with reference TRBV29-1 and TRBJ1-1 gives the whole variable domain SAVISQKPSRDICQRGTSLTIQCQVDSQVTMMFWYRQQPGQSLTLIATANQGSEATYESGFVIDKFPISRPNLTFSTLTVSNMSPEDSSIYLCSVGGARDIMNTETFFGQGTRLTVV.

With respect to this clonotype: This may be a read error: a much more frequent sequence differs by one nucleotide. The rearrangement uses TRBV5-5 and TRBJ2-2; D tentatively reads TRBD1 or TRBD2 (5 bases each). This CDR3 is built from 16 residues. Germline CDR1 reads SGHKS; CDR2 reads YYEKEE (reference sequence). V was cut by 3 bases and J by 5 bases, with 17 bases left in between. CDR3 sequence: CASSWGMAGGTGELFF. Here the CDR3 DNA reads TGTGCCAGCAGCTGGGGCATGGCGGGCGGAACCGGGGAGCTGTTTTTT.

Concerning this clonotype: This sequence may be a read error, since a much larger clone differs from it by one base. The rearrangement uses TRBV4-1 and TRBJ2-5; D may be TRBD1 or TRBD2 (5 bases each). There are 18 residues in the CDR3. Germline V gene sequence: CDR1 MGHRA, CDR2 YSYEKL. CDR3 sequence reads: CASSQDLVGRSSRETQYF. The DNA of the CDR3 is TGCGCCAGCAGCCAAGATCTAGTGGGACGCTCCTCCAGAGAGACCCAATACTTC.

The table lists this clonotype with a count of one. The final CDR3 position lacks the conserved phenylalanine or tryptophan, pointing to a likely read error. The J gene is TRBJ2-1, the V gene TRBV11-2, with 7 bases matching TRBD2. J was trimmed by 8 bases and V by 3 bases; bases with no gene match: 13. Germline lookup yields CDR1 SGHAT and CDR2 FQNNGV. This CDR3 has 16 residues. The CDR3 sequence is CASSLDIGLGMDEQFI. The CDR3 DNA reads TGTGCCAGCAGCTTGGATATAGGACTAGGCATGGATGAGCAGTTCATC.

Of note for this clonotype: This may arise from a read error, as a much more abundant clone is one base away. This CDR3 fails to terminate in the conserved phenylalanine or tryptophan, so it likely reflects a read error. The rearrangement joins TRBV7-8 to TRBJ1-2, with 10 positions matching TRBD1. CDR3 length: 15 amino acids. Germline loops: CDR1 SGHVS, CDR2 FQNEAQ. J was trimmed by 7 bases and V by 3 bases; bases with no gene match: 8. CDR3 DNA: TGTGCCAGCAGCTTTGACAGGGGGCTTTCAGGTGGCTACACCCTC. Translating gives CASSFDRGLSGGYTL.

With respect to this clonotype: The junction and the germline gene differ at one end; a read error may be behind it. In nucleotides, the CDR3 is TGTGCCAGCAGCTTAGGGAGTAGCAGCCCGGGGAAGACCCAATACTTC. Its protein product is CASSLGSSSPGKTQYF. The chain carries TRBV11-2 and TRBJ2-5; maybe TRBD2 (5 bases). From germline, CDR1 is SGHAT and CDR2 FQNNGV. This CDR3 is built from 16 residues. Using reference TRBV11-2 and TRBJ2-5 for the parts outside the CDR3, the full variable domain is EAGVAQSPRYKIIEKRQSVAFWCNPISGHATLYWYQQILGQGPKLLIQFQNNGVVDDSQLPKDRFSAERLKGVDSTLKIQPAKLEDSAVYLCASSLGSSSPGKTQYFGPGTRLLVL.

A remark on this clonotype: One end of the junction does not line up with germline, which may come from a read error. This sequence joins TRBV12-3 or TRBV12-4 and TRBJ2-7; D is undetermined. The CDR3 has 11 residues. The CDR3 sequence is CASNLVGEQYF. The CDR3 coding sequence is TGTGCCAGCAATTTAGTAGGCGAGCAGTACTTC.

As to this clonotype: The junction and the germline gene differ at one end; a read error may be behind it. This sequence joins TRBV6-1 and TRBJ2-5; a possible D gene is TRBD2 (6 bases). This CDR3 comprises 16 residues. Germline assignment: CDR1 MNHNS and CDR2 SASEGT. The CDR3 region has the DNA TGCGCCAGGAGTGAAGCGGCAGCGGGTGGGCAAGAGACCCAGTACTTC. It specifies CARSEAAAGGQETQYF.

A few counts support this clonotype. The CDR3 region is CASSTYINEQFF. The CDR3 coding sequence is TGTGCCAGCAGTACCTACATAAATGAGCAGTTCTTC. V and J are TRBV2 and TRBJ2-1; D is ambiguous. This CDR3 is 12 amino acids long. The germline V gene has CDR1 SNHLY and CDR2 FYNNEI. V lost 5 bases and J 7 bases, leaving 9 bases between the germline ends.

As for this clonotype: This may arise from a read error, as a much more abundant clone is one base away. V and J are TRBV28 and TRBJ1-1; D call uncertain. This CDR3 comprises 14 residues. Germline lookup yields CDR1 MDHEN and CDR2 SYDVKM. CDR3 in DNA: TGTGCCAGCAGTTTGGGTTGGGGAAACACTGAAGTTTTCTTT. Amino acid sequence: CASSLGWGNTEVFF. Together with reference TRBV28 and TRBJ1-1, the CDR3 gives the full variable domain: DVKVTQSSRYLVKRTGEKVFLECVQDMDHENMFWYRQDPGLGLRLIYFSYDVKMKEKGDIPEGYSVSREKKERFSLILESASTNQTSMYLCASSLGWGNTEVFFGQGTRLTVV.

Details on this clonotype: Lacking the conserved final phenylalanine or tryptophan, this CDR3 likely reflects a read error. V is TRBV2 and J is TRBJ2-4, with D perhaps given as TRBD1 or TRBD2 (5 bases each). The germline V gene has CDR1 SNHLY and CDR2 FYNNEI. CDR3 size: 15 residues. The CDR3 loop reads CATGDVVGAKNNQYY. The CDR3 coding sequence is TGTGCCACCGGGGACGTCGTCGGCGCCAAAAACAATCAGTACTAC.

A remark on this clonotype: The junction departs from germline at one end; a sequencing error may be responsible. The rearrangement links TRBV6-1 to TRBJ2-3; 8 nucleotides align to TRBD1. CDR3 length: 15 amino acids. In germline, CDR1 is MNHNS, CDR2 SASEGT. CDR3 residues: CASSQSTGDTDTQYF. CDR3 coding DNA: TGCGCCAGCAGTCAATCGACAGGGGACACAGATACGCAGTATTTT.

This clonotype was seen a single time. The chain is built from TRBV29-1 and TRBJ2-5, with unresolved D. V was cut by 1 base and J by 7 bases, with 10 bases left in between. Germline CDR1 is SQVTM and CDR2 is ANQGSEA. The CDR3 contains 12 residues. The CDR3 region is CSVEVGGATQYF. CDR3 nucleotides: TGCAGCGTTGAAGTGGGCGGCGCGACCCAGTACTTC. Full variable domain (outside the CDR3, taken from reference TRBV29-1 and TRBJ2-5): SAVISQKPSRDICQRGTSLTIQCQVDSQVTMMFWYRQQPGQSLTLIATANQGSEATYESGFVIDKFPISRPNLTFSTLTVSNMSPEDSSIYLCSVEVGGATQYFGPGTRLLVL.

The CDR3 spells CASNEGYSNQPQHF. In DNA, the CDR3 is TGTGCCAGCAACGAGGGGTATAGCAATCAGCCCCAGCATTTT. This chain connects TRBV2 to TRBJ1-5, with TRBD1 as a possible D gene (5 bases). Trimming pared 7 bases from V and 0 bases from J, leaving 10 bases between. Germline V gene sequence: CDR1 SNHLY, CDR2 FYNNEI. The CDR3 runs 14 residues. Complete variable domain (other parts from reference TRBV2 and TRBJ1-5): EPEVTQTPSHQVTQMGQEVILRCVPISNHLYFYWYRQILGQKVEFLVSFYNNEISEKSEIFDDQFSVERPDGSNFTLKIRSTKLEDSAMYFCASNEGYSNQPQHFGDGTRLSIL.

This clonotype was detected once. The chain has TRBV25-1 and TRBJ1-3, with 8 bases matching TRBD1. V shed 4 bases, J shed 5 bases, and the junction held 7 bases outside the gene matches. The germline gives CDR1 MGHDK, CDR2 SYGVNS. The CDR3 sequence is 15 residues long. CDR3 sequence reads: CASSGTGSNRNTIYF. Here the CDR3 DNA reads TGTGCCAGCAGTGGGACAGGGAGTAACAGAAACACCATATATTTT.

This chain uses TRBV29-1 with TRBJ2-7, with D perhaps matching TRBD2 (6 bases). Trimming shortened V by 3 bases and J by 5 bases, and 11 bases separated the two germline ends. Germline V CDR1 and CDR2: SQVTM, ANQGSEA. This CDR3 has 12 amino acids. The CDR3 spells CSVEEGFDEQYF. The DNA for the CDR3 is TGCAGCGTTGAGGAGGGTTTCGACGAGCAGTACTTC.

A remark on this clonotype: One base away lies a much larger clone, so this may be a sequencing read error. V is TRBV5-4 and J is TRBJ2-2, with D possibly matching TRBD2 (5 bases). Germline values: CDR1 SGHNT, CDR2 YYREEE (reference sequence). The CDR3 spans 11 residues. This CDR3 is CGGVNTGELFF. CDR3 nucleotides: TGTGGGGGAGTGAACACCGGGGAGCTGTTTTTT.

Worth noting for this clonotype: Given the absence of the conserved phenylalanine or tryptophan at the CDR3 end, a read error is likely. The CDR3 spells CASSEVPEQRGNEQFC. CDR3 nucleotide sequence: TGTGCCAGCAGTGAAGTCCCGGAACAGAGGGGCAATGAGCAGTTCTGC. This sequence joins TRBV6-1 and TRBJ2-5; either TRBD1 or TRBD2 may fit D (5 bases each). The DNA end lines up better with TRBJ2-1; the J call may be wrong. The CDR3 totals 16 residues. Germline V gene data show CDR1 as MNHNS and CDR2 as SASEGT.

Points on this clonotype: Because it lacks the conserved phenylalanine or tryptophan at the end, this CDR3 is likely a read error. The chain is built from TRBV11-2 and TRBJ2-7, with D perhaps matching TRBD2 (6 bases). The germline CDR1 and CDR2 sequences are SGHAT and FQNNGV. The CDR3 covers 14 residues. The DNA for the CDR3 is TGTGCCTGCAGCTTATACGCGGGACCCTACGAGCAGTACTTA. Amino acid sequence: CACSLYAGPYEQYL.

The gene calls are TRBV6-4 and TRBJ1-5, with D possibly TRBD1 on 6 matching bases. The CDR3 length is 13 residues. The V end lost 4 bases, the J end lost 4 bases, and 8 bases lay between the germline ends. From germline, CDR1 is MRHNA and CDR2 SNTAGT. The CDR3 sequence is CASSVQGNQPQHF. CDR3 DNA: TGTGCCAGCAGTGTACAGGGAAATCAGCCCCAGCATTTT.

Comments on this clonotype: This may stem from a read error, because a much larger clone lies one nucleotide away. The rearrangement uses TRBV12-3 or TRBV12-4 and TRBJ2-1; D tentatively reads TRBD1 or TRBD2 (5 bases each). CDR3 length: 15 residues. The germline V and J ends were trimmed by 7 bases and 9 bases, with 22 bases remaining between them. The CDR3, as DNA: TGTGCCAGCAATCCCTCCGGCTGGTGGGACGGTGAGCAGTTCTTC. Translation: CASNPSGWWDGEQFF.

As concerns this clonotype: An end of the junction does not agree with germline; a read error may underlie this. The rearrangement links TRBV28 to TRBJ2-2; 7 nucleotides line up with TRBD1. The CDR3 covers 14 residues. Looked up from germline, CDR1 is MDHEN and CDR2 is SYDVKM. The CDR3 region is CAGSPTGWTGELFF. CDR3 nucleotide sequence: TGTGCCGGCAGTCCGACAGGGTGGACCGGGGAGTTGTTTTTT.

A note on this clonotype: A much larger clonotype is one base distant, so this may be a read error. The chain is built from TRBV2 and TRBJ2-2; 9 nucleotides align to TRBD1. Germline assignment: CDR1 SNHLY and CDR2 FYNNEI. Trimming took 7 bases from V and 6 from J; bases not matched to a gene: 6. The CDR3 runs to 14 residues. CDR3 sequence reads: CASNGTGSSGELFF. Written as DNA, the CDR3 is TGTGCCAGCAATGGGACAGGGTCCTCCGGGGAGCTGTTTTTT. The full variable domain, with the rest looked up from reference TRBV2 and TRBJ2-2, is EPEVTQTPSHQVTQMGQEVILRCVPISNHLYFYWYRQILGQKVEFLVSFYNNEISEKSEIFDDQFSVERPDGSNFTLKIRSTKLEDSAMYFCASNGTGSSGELFFGEGSRLTVL.

As regards this clonotype: One junction end disagrees with the germline gene, perhaps due to a read error. The chain links TRBV11-2 to TRBJ2-1; 12 bases are shared with TRBD1. Germline CDR1 reads SGHAT; CDR2 reads FQNNGV. The CDR3 is 14 amino acids. For the CDR3, the DNA is TGTGCCAGCTGCCGAGGGTCCGGGGACAGGGGGCAGTTCTTT. Translation gives CASCRGSGDRGQFF.